These T cell receptor beta chains were read from a single sample in a study of T-cell reconstitution after alpha-beta-depleted transplantation in children. TCRdb analysed the PCR reads with MiXCR anew, one entry per CDR3 protein. The table includes about 580,000 distinct CDR3 sequences, about 23% detected once. The sample consisted of PBMCs, mostly from graft donor cells, taken 360 days after TCRalphabeta/CD19-depleted stem cell transplant. The source is a boy younger than two who had a stem cell transplant for acute myeloid leukemia, so the T cells may come from the graft donor. CDR3s leave out the opening cysteine and the closing phenylalanine or tryptophan. A D gene is named only where the DNA matches it firmly. Only part of the rows carry a size: once, few, many, or a class if the clone is expanded.

d_gene,v_gene,abundance,j_gene,CDR3aa
.,TRBV12-3/TRBV12-4,many,TRBJ2-3,ASSSDGASTDTQY
.,TRBV4-1,.,TRBJ1-2,ASSQDRRPGGYT
TRBD2,TRBV9,.,TRBJ2-1,ASSATSGSYNEQF
.,TRBV11-3,few,TRBJ2-1,ASSLGGGPNNEQF
.,TRBV6-5,.,TRBJ1-2,ASSYSDRYGYT
TRBD1,TRBV7-9,many,TRBJ1-4,ASSSWTGIDEKLF
.,TRBV29-1,many,TRBJ2-5,SVVEGEETQY
.,TRBV15,few,TRBJ2-1,ATSREGHEQF
.,TRBV6-5,few,TRBJ2-5,ASSYSAFSSKETQY
TRBD1,TRBV27,many,TRBJ2-1,ASSLGTGDNEQF
.,TRBV10-3,few,TRBJ2-7,AISGGRMWLYEQY
TRBD1,TRBV25-1,once,TRBJ1-2,ASSESPDRERYGYT